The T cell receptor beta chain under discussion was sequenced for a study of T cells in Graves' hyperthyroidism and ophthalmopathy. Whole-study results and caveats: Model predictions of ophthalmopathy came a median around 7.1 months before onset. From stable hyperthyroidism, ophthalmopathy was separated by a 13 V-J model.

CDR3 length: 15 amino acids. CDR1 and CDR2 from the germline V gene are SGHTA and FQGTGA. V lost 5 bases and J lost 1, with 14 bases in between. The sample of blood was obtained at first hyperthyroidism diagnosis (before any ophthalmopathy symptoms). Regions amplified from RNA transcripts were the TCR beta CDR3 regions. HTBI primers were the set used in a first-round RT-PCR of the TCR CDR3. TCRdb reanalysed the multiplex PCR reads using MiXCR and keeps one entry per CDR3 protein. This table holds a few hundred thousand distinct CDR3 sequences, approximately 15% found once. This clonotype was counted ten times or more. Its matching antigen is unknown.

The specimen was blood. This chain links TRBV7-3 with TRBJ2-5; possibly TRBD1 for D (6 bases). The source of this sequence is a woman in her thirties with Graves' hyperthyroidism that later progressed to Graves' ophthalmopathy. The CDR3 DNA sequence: TGTGCCAGCAGCGCGACAGGTGGGCCCCAAGAGACCCAGTACTTC. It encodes CASSATGGPQETQYF.